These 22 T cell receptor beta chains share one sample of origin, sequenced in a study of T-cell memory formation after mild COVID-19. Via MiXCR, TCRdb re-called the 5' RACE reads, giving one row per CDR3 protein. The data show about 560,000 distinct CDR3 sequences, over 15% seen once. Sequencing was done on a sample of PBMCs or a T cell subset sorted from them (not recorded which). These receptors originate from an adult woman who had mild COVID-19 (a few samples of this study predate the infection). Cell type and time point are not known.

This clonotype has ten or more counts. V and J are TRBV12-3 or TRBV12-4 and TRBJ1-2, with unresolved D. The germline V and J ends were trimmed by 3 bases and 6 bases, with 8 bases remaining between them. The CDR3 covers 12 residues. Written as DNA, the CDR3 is TGTGCCAGCAGTTTCGAGACTAATGGCTACACCTTC. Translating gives CASSFETNGYTF.

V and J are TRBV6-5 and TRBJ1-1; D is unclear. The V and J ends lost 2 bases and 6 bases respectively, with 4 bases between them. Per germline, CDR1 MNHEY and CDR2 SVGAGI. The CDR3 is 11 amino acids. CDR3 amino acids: CASSYGPEAFF. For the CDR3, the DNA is TGTGCCAGCAGTTACGGGCCTGAAGCTTTCTTT.

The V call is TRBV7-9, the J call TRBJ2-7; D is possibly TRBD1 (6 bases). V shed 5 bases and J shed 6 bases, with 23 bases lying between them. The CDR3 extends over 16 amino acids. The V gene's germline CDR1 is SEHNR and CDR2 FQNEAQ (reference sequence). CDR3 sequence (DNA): TGTGCCAGCAGCCCCTTTCGACAGGAGATACCCCCCGAGCAGTACTTC. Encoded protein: CASSPFRQEIPPEQYF.

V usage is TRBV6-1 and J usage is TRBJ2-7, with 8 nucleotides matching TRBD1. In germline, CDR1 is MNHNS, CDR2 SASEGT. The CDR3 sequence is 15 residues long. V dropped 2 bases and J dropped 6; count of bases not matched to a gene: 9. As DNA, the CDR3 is TGTGCCAGCAGTGAATGGACAGGGCGTGCGGGCGAGCAGTACTTC. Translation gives CASSEWTGRAGEQYF.

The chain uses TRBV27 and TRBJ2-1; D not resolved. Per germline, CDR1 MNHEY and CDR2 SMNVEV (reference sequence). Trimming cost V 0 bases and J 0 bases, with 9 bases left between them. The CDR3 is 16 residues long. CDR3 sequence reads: CASSLSLWSSYNEQFF. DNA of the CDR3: TGTGCCAGCAGTTTATCGTTATGGAGCTCCTACAATGAGCAGTTCTTC.

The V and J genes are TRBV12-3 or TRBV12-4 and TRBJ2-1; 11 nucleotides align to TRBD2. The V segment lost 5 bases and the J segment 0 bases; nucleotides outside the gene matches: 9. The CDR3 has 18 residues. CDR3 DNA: TGTGCCAGCAGTCTTAGGGGGCTAGCGGGGGGCTCCTACAATGAGCAGTTCTTC. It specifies CASSLRGLAGGSYNEQFF.

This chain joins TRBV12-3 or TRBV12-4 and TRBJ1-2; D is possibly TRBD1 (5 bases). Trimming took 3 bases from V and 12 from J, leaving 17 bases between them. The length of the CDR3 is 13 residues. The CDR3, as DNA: TGTGCCAGCAGTTTCTTCCCGACAGCCGATAACACCTTC. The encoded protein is CASSFFPTADNTF.

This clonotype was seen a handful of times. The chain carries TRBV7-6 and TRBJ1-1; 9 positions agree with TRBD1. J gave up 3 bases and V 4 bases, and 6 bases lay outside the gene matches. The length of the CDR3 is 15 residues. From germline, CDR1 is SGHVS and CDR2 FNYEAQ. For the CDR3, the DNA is TGTGCCAGCAGCTCCATCCGGGACAGGGACACTGAAGCTTTCTTT. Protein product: CASSSIRDRDTEAFF. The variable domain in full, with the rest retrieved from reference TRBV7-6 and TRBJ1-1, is GAGVSQSPRYKVTKRGQDVALRCDPISGHVSLYWYRQALGQGPEFLTYFNYEAQQDKSGLPNDRFSAERPEGSISTLTIQRTEQRDSAMYRCASSSIRDRDTEAFFGQGTRLTVV.

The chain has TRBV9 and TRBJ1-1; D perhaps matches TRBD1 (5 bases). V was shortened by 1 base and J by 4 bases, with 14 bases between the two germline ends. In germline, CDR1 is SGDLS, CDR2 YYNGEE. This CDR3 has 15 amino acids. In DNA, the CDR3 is TGTGCCAGCAGCGTATTAAGTACGGGGACCACTGAAGCTTTCTTT. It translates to CASSVLSTGTTEAFF.

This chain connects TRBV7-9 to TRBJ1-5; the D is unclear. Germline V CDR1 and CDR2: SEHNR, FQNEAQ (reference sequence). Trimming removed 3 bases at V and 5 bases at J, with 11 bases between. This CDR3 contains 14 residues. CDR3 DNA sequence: TGTGCCAGCAGCTTCGGAGGCCACGATCAGCCCCAGCATTTT. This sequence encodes CASSFGGHDQPQHF.

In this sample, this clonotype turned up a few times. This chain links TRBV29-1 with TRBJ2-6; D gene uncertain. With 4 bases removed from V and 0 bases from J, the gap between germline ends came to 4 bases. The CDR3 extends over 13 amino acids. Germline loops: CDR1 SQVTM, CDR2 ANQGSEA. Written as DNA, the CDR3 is TGCAGCGTTGGACCCTCTGGGGCCAACGTCCTGACTTTC. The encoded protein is CSVGPSGANVLTF.

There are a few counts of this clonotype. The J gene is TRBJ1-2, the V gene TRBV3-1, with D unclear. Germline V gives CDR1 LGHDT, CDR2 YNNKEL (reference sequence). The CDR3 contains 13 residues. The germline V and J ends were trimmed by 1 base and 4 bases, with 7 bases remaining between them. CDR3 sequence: CASSQAGVYGYTF. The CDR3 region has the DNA TGTGCCAGCAGCCAAGCGGGCGTCTATGGCTACACCTTC.

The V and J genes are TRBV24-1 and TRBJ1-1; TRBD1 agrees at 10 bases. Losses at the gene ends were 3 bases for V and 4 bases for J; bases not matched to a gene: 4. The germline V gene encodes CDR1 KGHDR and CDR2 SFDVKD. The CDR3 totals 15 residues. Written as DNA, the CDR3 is TGTGCCACCAGTGATGGGGGACAGGGGACCACTGAAGCTTTCTTT. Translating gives CATSDGGQGTTEAFF.

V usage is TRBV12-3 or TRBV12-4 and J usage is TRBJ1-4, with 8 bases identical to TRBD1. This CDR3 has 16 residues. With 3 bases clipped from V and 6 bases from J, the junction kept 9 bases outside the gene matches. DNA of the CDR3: TGTGCCAGCAGTTTCGTTCTAGGGACAGGTGATGAAAAACTGTTTTTT. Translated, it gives CASSFVLGTGDEKLFF.

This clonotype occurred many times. CDR3 in DNA: TGTGCCAGTCTAGCGGGAGGCAACACCGGGGAGCTGTTTTTT. Translating gives CASLAGGNTGELFF. The chain joins TRBV12-3 or TRBV12-4 to TRBJ2-2; TRBD2 aligns across 11 bases. V trimming: 9 bases; J trimming: 2 bases; junction bases outside the gene matches: 2. The CDR3 is 14 residues long.

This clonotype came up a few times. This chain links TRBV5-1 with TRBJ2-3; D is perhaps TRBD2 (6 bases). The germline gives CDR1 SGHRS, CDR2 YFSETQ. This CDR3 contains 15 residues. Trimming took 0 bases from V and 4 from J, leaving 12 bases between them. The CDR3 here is CASSLEVGTSDTQYF. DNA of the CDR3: TGCGCCAGCAGCTTGGAAGTCGGGACTTCAGATACGCAGTATTTT.

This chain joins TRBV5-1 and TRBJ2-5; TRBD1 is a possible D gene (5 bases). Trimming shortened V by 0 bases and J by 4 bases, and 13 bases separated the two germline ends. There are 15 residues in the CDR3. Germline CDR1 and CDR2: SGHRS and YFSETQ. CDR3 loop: CASSLAGSGAETQYF. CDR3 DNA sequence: TGCGCCAGCAGCTTGGCTGGTTCTGGGGCAGAGACCCAGTACTTC.

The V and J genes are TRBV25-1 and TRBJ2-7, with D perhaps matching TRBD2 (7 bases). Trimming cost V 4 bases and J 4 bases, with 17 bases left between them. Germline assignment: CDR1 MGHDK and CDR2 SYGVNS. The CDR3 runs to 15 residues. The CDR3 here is CASSASAGAAYEQYF. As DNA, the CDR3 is TGTGCCAGCAGTGCCTCCGCGGGGGCAGCGTACGAGCAGTACTTC.

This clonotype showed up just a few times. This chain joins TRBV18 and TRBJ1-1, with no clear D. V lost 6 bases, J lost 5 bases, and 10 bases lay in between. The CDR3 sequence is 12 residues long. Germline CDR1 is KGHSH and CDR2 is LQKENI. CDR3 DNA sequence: TGTGCCAGCTCGCAATACCAGACTGAAGCTTTCTTT. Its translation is CASSQYQTEAFF.

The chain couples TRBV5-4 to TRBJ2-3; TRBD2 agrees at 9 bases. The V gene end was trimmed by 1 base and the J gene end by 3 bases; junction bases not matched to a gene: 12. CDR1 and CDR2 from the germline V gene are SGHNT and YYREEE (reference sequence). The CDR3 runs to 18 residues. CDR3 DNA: TGTGCCAGCAGCTTGCTCCTCTTAGCGGGAGATACTACAGATACGCAGTATTTT. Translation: CASSLLLLAGDTTDTQYF.

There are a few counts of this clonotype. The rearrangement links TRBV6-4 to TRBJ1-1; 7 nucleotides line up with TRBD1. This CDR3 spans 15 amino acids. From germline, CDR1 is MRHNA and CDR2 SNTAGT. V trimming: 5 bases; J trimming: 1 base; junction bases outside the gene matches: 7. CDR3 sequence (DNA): TGTGCCAGCAGTCCAAGAGGGGGCGAGAACACTGAAGCTTTCTTT. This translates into CASSPRGGENTEAFF.

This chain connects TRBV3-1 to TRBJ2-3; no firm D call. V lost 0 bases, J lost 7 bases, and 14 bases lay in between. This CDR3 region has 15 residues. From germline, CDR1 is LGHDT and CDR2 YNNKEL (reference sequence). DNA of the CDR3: TGTGCCAGCAGCCAAGAAGGAACCTTTGGAAATACGCAGTATTTT. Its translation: CASSQEGTFGNTQYF.